These 2 T cell receptor beta chains were all obtained from the same sample, sequenced in a study of molecular identifiers for immune sequencing clone quantification. TCRdb called the PCR reads again in MiXCR, with one record for every CDR3 protein. This sample has about 510,000 distinct CDR3 sequences; approximately 25% occur once, and the top ten carry around 0.79%. Sequenced sample: naive CD8+ T cells from blood, with Jurkat cell RNA spiked in. Documented subset: FACS-sorted CD8+CD4-CCR7+CD45RA+ naive T cells. Every receptor here comes from a human donor in good health. Some libraries in this study had Jurkat cell RNA spiked in.

Remarks on this clonotype: The conserved closing phenylalanine or tryptophan is absent in this CDR3, likely reflecting a read error. This chain joins TRBV20-1 and TRBJ1-1, with D perhaps matching TRBD1 (6 bases). Germline CDR1 DFQATT, CDR2 SNEGSKA (reference sequence). Trimming left V 0 bases short and J 3 bases short, with 8 bases between. The CDR3 extends over 13 amino acids. CDR3 protein: CSAREGGDTEAFL. DNA of the CDR3: TGCAGTGCTAGAGAAGGGGGGGACACTGAAGCTTTCCTT.

With respect to this clonotype: One end of the junction fails to match germline, which may point to a read error. The CDR3 DNA sequence: TGCGGCGTTGAGTCCGGGGCGAACTATGGCTACACCTTC. Its translation is CGVESGANYGYTF. V usage is TRBV29-1 and J usage is TRBJ1-2; the D gene is possibly TRBD1 (5 bases). Germline values: CDR1 SQVTM, CDR2 ANQGSEA. This CDR3 is built from 13 residues.